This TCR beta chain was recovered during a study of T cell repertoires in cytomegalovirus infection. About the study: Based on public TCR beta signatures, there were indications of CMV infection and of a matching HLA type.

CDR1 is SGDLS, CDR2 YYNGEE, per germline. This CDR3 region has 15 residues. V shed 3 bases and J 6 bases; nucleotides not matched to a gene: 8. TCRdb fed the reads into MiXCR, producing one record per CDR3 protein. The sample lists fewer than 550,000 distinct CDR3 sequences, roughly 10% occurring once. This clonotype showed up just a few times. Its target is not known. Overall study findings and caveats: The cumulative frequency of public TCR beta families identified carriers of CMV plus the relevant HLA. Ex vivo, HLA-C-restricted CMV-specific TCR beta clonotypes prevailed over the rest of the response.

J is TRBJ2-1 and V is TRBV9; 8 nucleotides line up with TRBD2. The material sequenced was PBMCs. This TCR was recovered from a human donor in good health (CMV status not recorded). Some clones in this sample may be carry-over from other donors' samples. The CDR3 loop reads CASSAGGLVSNEQFF. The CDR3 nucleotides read TGTGCCAGCAGCGCCGGGGGACTAGTTAGCAATGAGCAGTTCTTC.